The entry that follows covers one TCR beta chain sequence. This sample was taken from a study of blood T cell repertoires in COVID-19. Only in-frame clones appear in the TCRdb table, and some are missing; sequencing was by immunoSEQ multiplex PCR. The sample records fewer than 350,000 clones, approximately 86% being singletons. V was pared by 6 bases and J by 1 base, with 3 bases of the junction left unmatched. Germline V lookup: CDR1 ENHRY, CDR2 SYGVKD. This CDR3 has 14 amino acids. Specimen: peripheral blood. V gene TRBV10-3 combines with J gene TRBJ1-1; 9 nucleotides agree with TRBD1. The sequence came from a woman in her 70s with COVID-19, enrolled during active disease. This CDR3 is CAIRPGQGNTEAFF. The CDR3 nucleotides are TGTGCCATCAGGCCGGGACAGGGGAACACTGAAGCTTTCTTT.